The present T cell receptor (beta chain) was sequenced within a study of blood T cell repertoires in COVID-19. V lost 3 bases and J 8 bases, leaving 7 bases between the germline ends. Germline CDR1 reads KGHDR; CDR2 reads SFDVKD. CDR3 length equals 12 residues. Some clones are missing from TCRdb's copy, which holds only in-frame ones; the method was immunoSEQ multiplex PCR. The sample carries about 440,000 clones, 80% to 90% recorded once. The chain is built from TRBV24-1 and TRBJ2-1; D gene uncertain. The sample was peripheral blood. The sequence came from a woman in her thirties with acute or convalescent COVID-19. The CDR3 sequence is CATSDVRYEQFF. Here the CDR3 DNA reads TGTGCCACCAGTGATGTTAGATATGAGCAGTTCTTC.